The 27 T cell receptor beta chains given below trace back to one sample, sequenced in a study of naive and memory T cell subsets. Both TRBC1 and TRBC2 were covered by a beta constant-region primer of two equimolar oligonucleotides. Each CDR3 protein is one row after TCRdb ran MiXCR on the UMI-ligation and nested PCR reads. This table holds 77,000 or so distinct CDR3 sequences, about an eighth found once. Input material: central memory CD4+ T cells from blood. Receptor source: a human donor in good health.

This clonotype was found many times. This chain joins TRBV20-1 and TRBJ1-2; no clear D. Germline CDR1 and CDR2: DFQATT and SNEGSKA (reference sequence). The CDR3 is made up of 12 amino acids. Trimming left V 3 bases short and J 2 bases short, with 7 bases between. The chain's CDR3 is CSASAANYGYTF. The CDR3 bases are TGCAGTGCTAGCGCAGCCAACTATGGCTACACCTTC.

This chain links TRBV18 with TRBJ2-7; TRBD1 agrees at 9 bases. Germline V CDR1 and CDR2: KGHSH, LQKENI. V lost 5 bases and J lost 3; bases outside the gene matches: 2. The CDR3 has 13 amino acids. CDR3 coding DNA: TGTGCCAGCTCAAGGACAGGGGTCTACGAGCAGTACTTC. As protein: CASSRTGVYEQYF.

This clonotype was seen a handful of times. The rearrangement links TRBV12-3 or TRBV12-4 to TRBJ1-6, with 7 nucleotides matching TRBD1. This CDR3 has 15 residues. With 1 base clipped from V and 9 bases from J, the junction kept 6 bases outside the gene matches. The CDR3 coding sequence is TGTGCCAGCAGTTTAGGAGGGGGCAGAAGTTCACCCCTCCACTTT. Protein product: CASSLGGGRSSPLHF.

The chain has TRBV19 and TRBJ2-1; D gene ambiguous. V lost 5 bases and J lost 6, with 5 bases in between. CDR1 is LNHDA, CDR2 SQIVND, per germline (reference sequence). The CDR3 has 11 residues. CDR3 DNA: TGTGCCAGTAGTCCCAGCAATGAGCAGTTCTTC. This translates into CASSPSNEQFF.

This clonotype was counted only a few times. The chain joins TRBV20-1 to TRBJ1-5, with D possibly TRBD1 on 5 matching bases. CDR1 is DFQATT, CDR2 SNEGSKA, per germline (reference sequence). Trimming pared 6 bases from V and 6 bases from J, leaving 15 bases between. The CDR3 spans 13 residues. The CDR3 DNA reads TGCAGTGCCCAGGACCCGGGGGGTCAGCCCCAGCATTTT. Translation gives CSAQDPGGQPQHF.

V and J are TRBV4-2 and TRBJ1-6, with D maybe TRBD1 (6 bases). V dropped 3 bases and J dropped 8 bases, with 20 bases sitting between them. Germline V gene data show CDR1 as LGHNA and CDR2 as YNFKEQ. The CDR3 length is 17 residues. The CDR3, as DNA: TGTGCCAGCAGCCAGGATATGGGCACAGGGTCATATTCACCCCTCCACTTT. Encoded protein: CASSQDMGTGSYSPLHF.

This clonotype has a handful of counts. The gene calls are TRBV19 and TRBJ1-2, with D uncertain. The CDR3 is made up of 17 amino acids. V was trimmed by 2 bases and J by 4 bases, leaving 20 bases between them. Germline V gene data show CDR1 as LNHDA and CDR2 as SQIVND (reference sequence). The DNA of the CDR3 is TGTGCCAGTAGTATATTTTCTTCGACTGGGTCCACCTATGGCTACACCTTC. Protein sequence: CASSIFSSTGSTYGYTF.

This clonotype appeared a few times. The chain carries TRBV7-2 and TRBJ1-5; TRBD1 is a possible D gene (5 bases). With 7 bases removed from V and 3 bases from J, the gap between germline ends came to 13 bases. CDR1 is SGHTA, CDR2 FQGNSA, per germline. The CDR3 is 14 residues long. The CDR3 bases are TGTGCCAGCACCAGGGACGAAATCAATCAGCCCCAGCATTTT. Amino acids: CASTRDEINQPQHF.

The CDR3 loop reads CASSLSGRAELRSYEQYF. In nucleotides, the CDR3 is TGTGCCAGCAGTTTGAGCGGGAGGGCCGAGTTGCGCTCCTACGAGCAGTACTTC. J is TRBJ2-7 and V is TRBV28, with 10 bases fitting TRBD2. CDR1 MDHEN and CDR2 SYDVKM come from the germline V gene. J was trimmed by 0 bases and V by 3 bases; bases with no gene match: 11. The CDR3 covers 18 residues. Based on the CDR3 plus reference TRBV28 and TRBJ2-7, the full variable domain is DVKVTQSSRYLVKRTGEKVFLECVQDMDHENMFWYRQDPGLGLRLIYFSYDVKMKEKGDIPEGYSVSREKKERFSLILESASTNQTSMYLCASSLSGRAELRSYEQYFGPGTRLTVT.

V and J are TRBV30 and TRBJ1-2; TRBD1 matches 8 bases. Trimming took 3 bases from V and 4 from J; bases not matched to a gene: 10. CDR3 length: 15 residues. Germline CDR1 and CDR2: GTSNPN and SVGIG (reference sequence). In nucleotides, the CDR3 is TGTGCCTGGAGCCGCTTTGGACAGGGAAGCTATGGCTACACCTTC. This gives the protein CAWSRFGQGSYGYTF.

This clonotype showed up just a few times. V and J are TRBV11-2 and TRBJ2-5; D call uncertain. V was shortened by 1 base and J by 5 bases, with 8 bases between the two germline ends. The CDR3 has 13 residues. The germline V gene has CDR1 SGHAT and CDR2 FQNNGV. The CDR3 bases are TGTGCCAGCAGCTTAGGAAAAACGGAGACCCAGTACTTC. This translates into CASSLGKTETQYF.

This clonotype was detected a few times. The chain links TRBV7-9 to TRBJ1-2; a possible D gene is TRBD1 (6 bases). This CDR3 comprises 15 residues. Looked up from germline, CDR1 is SEHNR and CDR2 is FQNEAQ (reference sequence). Trimming took 5 bases from V and 1 from J, leaving 14 bases between them. The CDR3 DNA reads as TGTGCCAGCAGCCCTGGACAGACATATAACTATGGCTACACCTTC. This gives the protein CASSPGQTYNYGYTF.

This clonotype was observed at least ten times. CDR3 nucleotide sequence: TGTGCCAGCAGTTACGCTTACATAAGGACCGGCGGGGAGCTGTTTTTT. Protein sequence: CASSYAYIRTGGELFF. The V and J genes are TRBV6-6 and TRBJ2-2; D unclear. Trimming shortened V by 2 bases and J by 7 bases, and 17 bases separated the two germline ends. The CDR3 runs to 16 residues. Germline V gene data show CDR1 as MNHNY and CDR2 as SVGAGI (reference sequence).

The chain combines TRBV24-1 with TRBJ2-3, with 8 bases identical to TRBD2. CDR3 size: 16 residues. Germline V CDR1 and CDR2: KGHDR, SFDVKD. The ends lost 3 bases at V and 4 bases at J; junction bases unmatched: 8. The CDR3 is CATSDHSGKAPDTQYF. CDR3 DNA: TGTGCCACCAGTGATCATAGCGGGAAGGCCCCAGATACGCAGTATTTT.

This clonotype showed up many times. The chain combines TRBV7-9 with TRBJ1-1; D is undetermined. The CDR3 has 13 amino acids. The V gene lost 0 bases and the J gene lost 8 bases, with 10 bases spanning the gap. From germline, CDR1 is SEHNR and CDR2 FQNEAQ (reference sequence). The CDR3 is CASSLAGPPEAFF. Here the CDR3 DNA reads TGTGCCAGCAGCTTAGCCGGCCCGCCAGAAGCTTTCTTT. Drawing the rest from reference TRBV7-9 and TRBJ1-1, the complete variable domain is DTGVSQNPRHKITKRGQNVTFRCDPISEHNRLYWYRQTLGQGPEFLTYFQNEAQLEKSRLLSDRFSAERPKGSFSTLEIQRTEQGDSAMYLCASSLAGPPEAFFGQGTRLTVV.

This clonotype was seen a handful of times. The V call is TRBV7-2, the J call TRBJ2-3, with D uncertain. Trimming shortened V by 5 bases and J by 5 bases, and 14 bases separated the two germline ends. The CDR3 is made up of 14 amino acids. The germline gives CDR1 SGHTA, CDR2 FQGNSA. The CDR3 DNA follows: TGTGCCAGCAGCCCCCGGACGAGAGAAGATACGCAGTATTTT. Amino acids: CASSPRTREDTQYF.

This clonotype turned up a few times. The CDR3 reads CSPNQVQGRIEAFF. The CDR3 DNA reads as TGCAGTCCTAACCAGGTGCAGGGGCGAATTGAAGCTTTCTTT. The chain recombines TRBV20-1 with TRBJ1-1; TRBD1 might be the D (6 bases). Between the trimmed V and J ends, which lost 8 bases and 7 bases, there was a span of 23 bases. The germline gives CDR1 DFQATT, CDR2 SNEGSKA (reference sequence). CDR3 length equals 14 residues.

This clonotype was observed a single time. V is TRBV19 and J is TRBJ2-2, with 8 bases identical to TRBD2. The V gene's germline CDR1 is LNHDA and CDR2 SQIVND (reference sequence). CDR3 length equals 16 residues. The ends lost 8 bases at V and 8 bases at J; junction bases unmatched: 16. CDR3 bases: TGTGCCAGTCTCCCCATTAATAGCGGGATGTCAGGGGAGCTGTTTTTT. Its protein product is CASLPINSGMSGELFF. The full variable domain, rest sourced from reference TRBV19 and TRBJ2-2, is DGGITQSPKYLFRKEGQNVTLSCEQNLNHDAMYWYRQDPGQGLRLIYYSQIVNDFQKGDIAEGYSVSREKKESFPLTVTSAQKNPTAFYLCASLPINSGMSGELFFGEGSRLTVL.

The J gene is TRBJ2-2, the V gene TRBV9; D remains ambiguous. Germline V lookup: CDR1 SGDLS, CDR2 YYNGEE. This CDR3 region has 14 residues. The V end was cut by 1 base, the J end by 0 bases, with 4 bases between. The CDR3 sequence is CASSVRANTGELFF. The CDR3, as DNA: TGTGCCAGCAGCGTAAGAGCGAACACCGGGGAGCTGTTTTTT.

This clonotype was seen repeatedly, ten times or more. This sequence joins TRBV6-5 and TRBJ2-3; a weak D match, TRBD2 (6 bases). Trimming removed 6 bases from V and 0 bases from J, with 13 bases in between. CDR3 length: 15 residues. The germline gives CDR1 MNHEY, CDR2 SVGAGI. This CDR3 reads CASRKGGASTDTQYF. The DNA of the CDR3 is TGTGCCAGCAGGAAGGGCGGGGCTAGCACAGATACGCAGTATTTT.

This clonotype was found a few times. This sequence joins TRBV11-1 and TRBJ2-2, with D possibly being TRBD2 (5 bases). This CDR3 is built from 16 residues. Germline values: CDR1 SGHAT, CDR2 FQDESV (reference sequence). Trimming shortened V by 5 bases and J by 2 bases, and 15 bases separated the two germline ends. The CDR3: CASSPHRGSNTGELFF. CDR3 DNA: TGTGCCAGCAGCCCCCATAGAGGGTCCAACACCGGGGAGCTGTTTTTT.

This clonotype was recorded once. The chain is built from TRBV10-3 and TRBJ2-3; D possibly corresponds to TRBD2 (5 bases). Germline values: CDR1 ENHRY, CDR2 SYGVKD. This CDR3 has 14 residues. V was clipped by 0 bases and J by 3 bases, with 7 bases between them. The CDR3 loop reads CAISESGVTDTQYF. The DNA of the CDR3 is TGTGCCATCAGTGAGTCGGGAGTTACAGATACGCAGTATTTT.

This clonotype was seen a handful of times. The V gene is TRBV7-2, the J gene TRBJ1-5, with TRBD1 matching over 7 bases. Per the germline V gene, CDR1 is SGHTA and CDR2 is FQGNSA. This CDR3 contains 15 residues. V shed 2 bases, J shed 1 base, and the junction held 2 bases outside the gene matches. The CDR3 DNA is TGTGCCAGCAGCTTACGGGGACAGAGCAATCAGCCCCAGCATTTT. Its translation: CASSLRGQSNQPQHF.

The table lists this clonotype with many counts. The chain joins TRBV7-2 to TRBJ2-7, with TRBD2 matching 8 bases. CDR3 size: 13 residues. The ends lost 5 bases at V and 5 bases at J; junction bases unmatched: 5. Germline CDR1 and CDR2: SGHTA and FQGNSA. CDR3 nucleotides: TGTGCCAGCAGCCGTTCAGCGGGAGACGAGCAGTACTTC. Encoded protein: CASSRSAGDEQYF.

In this sample, this clonotype turned up a few times. V and J are TRBV3-1 and TRBJ1-1; a weak D match, TRBD1 (5 bases). Deletions cut 4 bases from V and 0 bases from J, with 12 bases between. Germline-derived CDR1 and CDR2 are LGHDT and YNNKEL (reference sequence). The CDR3 covers 15 residues. The CDR3 protein is CASSRGARVNTEAFF. CDR3 nucleotides: TGTGCCAGCAGCCGAGGAGCCAGGGTGAACACTGAAGCTTTCTTT. The full variable domain, its missing parts supplied by reference TRBV3-1 and TRBJ1-1, is DTAVSQTPKYLVTQMGNDKSIKCEQNLGHDTMYWYKQDSKKFLKIMFSYNNKELIINETVPNRFSPKSPDKAHLNLHINSLELGDSAVYFCASSRGARVNTEAFFGQGTRLTVV.

This clonotype has a count of ten or more. The V call is TRBV19, the J call TRBJ2-2, with D perhaps matching TRBD1 (5 bases). The CDR3 loop spans 16 amino acids. CDR1 is LNHDA and CDR2 is SQIVND in the germline V gene (reference sequence). Trimming cost V 6 bases and J 1 base, with 15 bases left between them. The CDR3 DNA reads as TGTGCCAGTAGGACGACACAGGCGAGGAACACCGGGGAGCTGTTTTTT. This translates into CASRTTQARNTGELFF.

This clonotype was picked up many times. J is TRBJ1-2 and V is TRBV20-1; no clear D. CDR3 length: 12 residues. CDR1 is DFQATT, CDR2 SNEGSKA, per germline (reference sequence). The V gene lost 4 bases and the J gene lost 3 bases, with 9 bases spanning the gap. The CDR3 loop is CSAISEYYGYTF. In DNA form, the CDR3 reads TGCAGTGCTATCTCAGAGTACTATGGCTACACCTTC.